The source of this T cell receptor (beta chain) is a study of blood T cell repertoires in COVID-19. About the study: Specimens from acute and convalescent COVID-19 originated in the United States, Italy and Spain.

Sequenced by immunoSEQ multiplex PCR; TCRdb stores in-frame clones only, minus some. The table has roughly 290,000 clones, around 85% seen once. Germline CDR1 and CDR2: SEHNR and FQNEAQ (reference sequence). CDR3 length: 14 amino acids. V lost 3 bases, J lost 8 bases, and 13 bases lay in between. What was sequenced was peripheral blood. The sequence was collected from a woman between 45 and 60 years old with active or convalescent COVID-19. The gene calls are TRBV7-9 and TRBJ1-4; D is perhaps TRBD1 (5 bases). The chain's CDR3 is CASSFNGGEEKLFF. The CDR3 bases are TGTGCCAGCAGCTTTAACGGGGGGGAAGAAAAACTGTTTTTT.